This T cell receptor (beta chain) was recorded in a study of a mutant IDH1 vaccine in newly diagnosed glioma. As to this clone: As yet, its antigen is unknown.

Time point denoted: week 35, safety follow-up. Vaccination comprised doses that each held 300 ug of mutant IDH1 20-mer peptide, plus topical imiquimod. Clones were read by immunoSEQ multiplex PCR, and TCRdb kept only the in-frame ones, dropping some. The sample lists some 57,000 clones, less than 90% occurring once. In germline, CDR1 is SGHTA, CDR2 FQGNSA. The V end was cut by 5 bases, the J end by 7 bases, with 30 bases between. CDR3 length: 18 residues. The material was PBMCs, obtained from a glioma patient whose treatment included an IDH1 peptide vaccine. The chain links TRBV7-2 to TRBJ2-7; weak D call: TRBD1 (7 bases). This clonotype originated in a woman aged 18-30 years with glioma. In nucleotides, the CDR3 is TGTGCCAGCAGCCCGGGACAGTCAAAGAGGAGGGTCTCCTGGGAGCAGTACTTC. Protein sequence: CASSPGQSKRRVSWEQYF.